The 21 T cell receptor beta chains presented below share a single source sample, sequenced in a study of identical twins. TCRdb reanalysed the 5' RACE reads using MiXCR and keeps one entry per CDR3 protein. The data hold 350,000 or so distinct CDR3 sequences, with roughly 10% observed a single time. Sequencing input: naive T cells sorted from blood. The receptors were sampled from a woman aged 50 to 60 in good health.

This chain links TRBV6-6 with TRBJ2-7; D uncertain. This CDR3 is built from 12 residues. Germline V gene data show CDR1 as MNHNY and CDR2 as SVGAGI (reference sequence). Trimming took off 1 base at V and 3 bases at J, with 4 bases between the two ends. CDR3 sequence: CASSYLVYEQYF. The CDR3 coding sequence is TGTGCCAGCAGTTACTTGGTCTACGAGCAGTACTTC.

This clonotype has a count of ten or more. The gene calls are TRBV5-1 and TRBJ2-7, with a tentative D call TRBD1 (6 bases). CDR3 length: 17 residues. Trimming cost V 0 bases and J 0 bases, with 16 bases left between them. Per the germline V gene, CDR1 is SGHRS and CDR2 is YFSETQ. The CDR3: CASSLGSWGPLSYEQYF. CDR3 nucleotides: TGCGCCAGCAGCTTGGGGTCCTGGGGGCCGCTCTCCTACGAGCAGTACTTC.

This clonotype was counted many times. The chain links TRBV4-1 to TRBJ2-1; TRBD2 agrees at 11 bases. CDR1 MGHRA and CDR2 YSYEKL come from the germline V gene. The CDR3 is made up of 17 amino acids. V shed 1 base and J 5 bases; nucleotides not matched to a gene: 7. The CDR3 region is CASSQGTTSGGNNEQFF. In DNA, the CDR3 is TGCGCCAGCAGCCAAGGGACTACTAGCGGGGGAAACAATGAGCAGTTCTTC.

Here the CDR3 reads CSVDKTVMNTEAFF. CDR3 nucleotides: TGCAGCGTGGACAAGACAGTCATGAACACTGAAGCTTTCTTT. This chain links TRBV29-1 with TRBJ1-1, with a possible D match to TRBD1 (5 bases). Trimming left V 6 bases short and J 0 bases short, with 14 bases between. Looked up from germline, CDR1 is SQVTM and CDR2 is ANQGSEA. The CDR3 is 14 amino acids.

This clonotype was seen a handful of times. V gene TRBV9 combines with J gene TRBJ2-7; 11 bases agree with TRBD1. V shed 0 bases and J 4 bases; nucleotides not matched to a gene: 0. Germline V gene lookup returns CDR1 SGDLS and CDR2 YYNGEE. The CDR3 is made up of 14 amino acids. DNA of the CDR3: TGTGCCAGCAGCGTAGGGGACAGGGGGTACGAGCAGTACTTC. This translates into CASSVGDRGYEQYF. The variable domain in full, with the rest retrieved from reference TRBV9 and TRBJ2-7, is DSGVTQTPKHLITATGQRVTLRCSPRSGDLSVYWYQQSLDQGLQFLIQYYNGEERAKGNILERFSAQQFPDLHSELNLSSLELGDSALYFCASSVGDRGYEQYFGPGTRLTVT.

There are many counts of this clonotype. The chain carries TRBV12-3 or TRBV12-4 and TRBJ2-1, with D unclear. This CDR3 spans 11 amino acids. Trimming shortened V by 3 bases and J by 10 bases, and 7 bases separated the two germline ends. CDR3 sequence (DNA): TGTGCCAGCAGTTTTGTGGAAGAGCAGTTCTTC. Translating gives CASSFVEEQFF.

The chain combines TRBV20-1 with TRBJ2-5, with 7 bases fitting TRBD2. CDR3 length: 14 amino acids. The junction had 3 bases not matched to a gene; V was cut back by 0 bases and J by 2 bases. CDR1 is DFQATT, CDR2 SNEGSKA, per germline (reference sequence). CDR3: CSARDWGGQETQYF. The DNA of the CDR3 is TGCAGTGCTAGAGATTGGGGGGGTCAAGAGACCCAGTACTTC.

The chain has TRBV3-1 and TRBJ2-3, with D perhaps matching TRBD1 (5 bases). The germline V gene has CDR1 LGHDT and CDR2 YNNKEL (reference sequence). V lost 1 base, J lost 7 bases, and 15 bases lay in between. The CDR3 has 15 amino acids. CDR3 region: CASSQALVRANTQYF. The CDR3 nucleotides are TGTGCCAGCAGCCAAGCCCTCGTCAGGGCAAATACGCAGTATTTT.

This clonotype showed up many times. The chain combines TRBV20-1 with TRBJ2-5; possible D gene TRBD2, 5 bases. Per the germline V gene, CDR1 is DFQATT and CDR2 is SNEGSKA (reference sequence). V lost 5 bases and J lost 4, with 14 bases in between. There are 13 residues in the CDR3. CDR3 residues: CSAQTGVGETQYF. CDR3 DNA: TGCAGTGCTCAAACCGGGGTCGGAGAGACCCAGTACTTC.

CDR3 amino acids: CASSINALTSGLTDTQYF. CDR3 bases: TGTGCCAGCAGCATTAATGCCCTGACTAGCGGGCTAACAGATACGCAGTATTTT. The gene calls are TRBV7-2 and TRBJ2-3; 10 bases fit TRBD2. CDR1 SGHTA and CDR2 FQGNSA come from the germline V gene. The CDR3 length is 18 residues. The trim removed 5 bases at V and 3 bases at J, leaving 14 bases unmatched.

The J gene is TRBJ1-5, the V gene TRBV5-1; possible D gene TRBD1, 5 bases. Germline V lookup: CDR1 SGHRS, CDR2 YFSETQ. The CDR3 is 14 residues long. Trimming shortened V by 0 bases and J by 6 bases, and 10 bases separated the two germline ends. The CDR3 coding sequence is TGCGCCAGCAGCTTGGCCTGGGGGGGTCAGCCCCAGCATTTT. Its translation: CASSLAWGGQPQHF.

The chain recombines TRBV5-1 with TRBJ2-1; the D call may be TRBD1 or TRBD2 (5 bases each). The CDR3 contains 17 residues. CDR1 and CDR2 from the germline V gene are SGHRS and YFSETQ. Trimming left V 3 bases short and J 5 bases short, with 21 bases between. CDR3 loop: CASSYLRLTEGHNEQFF. The CDR3 DNA sequence: TGCGCCAGCAGCTACCTCCGGCTGACAGAGGGCCACAATGAGCAGTTCTTC.

The V gene is TRBV19, the J gene TRBJ1-5, with 9 bases fitting TRBD1. The V gene's germline CDR1 is LNHDA and CDR2 SQIVND (reference sequence). V lost 4 bases and J lost 4; bases outside the gene matches: 8. The CDR3 runs to 16 residues. CDR3 residues: CASSKITGGGNQPQHF. CDR3 coding DNA: TGTGCCAGTAGTAAAATCACAGGGGGCGGTAATCAGCCCCAGCATTTT.

This clonotype has more than one count but fewer than ten. The V call is TRBV11-1, the J call TRBJ2-3, with unresolved D. CDR3 length equals 15 residues. From germline, CDR1 is SGHAT and CDR2 FQDESV (reference sequence). V was clipped by 5 bases and J by 2 bases, with 14 bases between them. Here the CDR3 reads CASSQTQSFTDTQYF. The CDR3 nucleotides are TGTGCCAGCAGCCAGACACAGAGCTTCACAGATACGCAGTATTTT.

This clonotype was picked up many times. The CDR3: CSVEGSSYEQYF. CDR3 nucleotide sequence: TGCAGCGTTGAGGGCAGCTCCTACGAGCAGTACTTC. This chain connects TRBV29-1 to TRBJ2-7; D ambiguous. The CDR3 has 12 amino acids. Trimming took 3 bases from V and 0 from J, leaving 6 bases between them. Germline V gene data show CDR1 as SQVTM and CDR2 as ANQGSEA.

This clonotype was seen a handful of times. The chain joins TRBV20-1 to TRBJ2-1; D is perhaps TRBD2 (5 bases). The ends were cut back, 6 bases at V and 2 bases at J, with 14 bases in the middle. CDR3 length: 14 residues. Germline V gene data show CDR1 as DFQATT and CDR2 as SNEGSKA (reference sequence). The CDR3 region is CSAVWLAAYNEQFF. The DNA of the CDR3 is TGCAGTGCCGTCTGGCTAGCTGCCTACAATGAGCAGTTCTTC.

This rearrangement joins TRBV29-1 to TRBJ2-7, with D maybe TRBD1 (6 bases). V was trimmed by 7 bases and J by 2 bases, leaving 9 bases between them. Germline V gene sequence: CDR1 SQVTM, CDR2 ANQGSEA. The CDR3 spans 11 residues. The CDR3 here is CSGRTAYEQYF. The CDR3 DNA is TGCAGCGGTCGGACAGCCTACGAGCAGTACTTC.

There are a few counts of this clonotype. The J gene is TRBJ2-3, the V gene TRBV6-5; the D gene could be TRBD1 or TRBD2 (5 bases each). This CDR3 has 15 residues. The V gene lost 5 bases and the J gene lost 2 bases, with 14 bases spanning the gap. Germline CDR1 is MNHEY and CDR2 is SVGAGI. The DNA for the CDR3 is TGTGCCAGCAGTCGCTCCGGGACCCACACAGATACGCAGTATTTT. Translation: CASSRSGTHTDTQYF.

This clonotype appeared many times. The chain carries TRBV7-9 and TRBJ2-5; D is undetermined. CDR3 length: 13 residues. Between the trimmed V and J ends, which lost 3 bases and 4 bases, there was a span of 9 bases. Germline V gives CDR1 SEHNR, CDR2 FQNEAQ (reference sequence). The CDR3 sequence: CASSFRTTETQYF. CDR3 sequence (DNA): TGTGCCAGCAGCTTCAGAACAACAGAGACCCAGTACTTC.

The chain links TRBV7-2 to TRBJ1-6, with D maybe TRBD1 (6 bases). Trimming shortened V by 5 bases and J by 6 bases, and 8 bases separated the two germline ends. This CDR3 spans 13 amino acids. The germline CDR1 and CDR2 sequences are SGHTA and FQGNSA. The CDR3 sequence is CASSARGNSPLHF. Here the CDR3 DNA reads TGTGCCAGCAGCGCCAGGGGTAATTCACCCCTCCACTTT.

The chain employs TRBV12-3 or TRBV12-4 and TRBJ2-7; 9 bases align to TRBD2. The CDR3 has 16 amino acids. The V segment lost 5 bases and the J segment 4 bases; nucleotides outside the gene matches: 12. The CDR3 DNA follows: TGTGCCAGCAGTGGGGGAGGATTAGCGGGAGTTTACGAGCAGTACTTC. Protein: CASSGGGLAGVYEQYF.